The T cell receptor beta chain described here comes from a study of Graves' ophthalmopathy and Graves' hyperthyroidism. Researchers took RNA transcripts and amplified TCR beta CDR3 regions from them. Investigators did first-round RT-PCR with HTBI primers, then second-round multiplex PCR. In TCRdb, the multiplex PCR reads were re-called with MiXCR into one record per CDR3 protein. This sample has about 500,000 distinct CDR3 sequences, with about two fifths found just once. The CDR3 is made up of 13 amino acids. V lost 1 base, J lost 2 bases, and 6 bases lay in between. This clonotype occurred many times.

The chain uses TRBV12-3 or TRBV12-4 and TRBJ2-7; no firm D call. Sequenced material: peripheral blood or thyroid tissue (not recorded which). The sequence was collected from an adult man with Graves' hyperthyroidism. The CDR3 DNA follows: TGTGCCAGCAGTTTAGAAGACACCTACGAGCAGTACTTC. Translation: CASSLEDTYEQYF.